This TCR beta chain was recorded in a study of blood T cell repertoires in COVID-19. About the study: The United States, Italy and Spain were the sources of the acute and convalescent COVID-19 samples. PBMCs, B-cell-depleted T cells, or T cells were the source of the cDNA or gDNA that made up the material.

Under the authors' procedure: Estimation of nucleated cell counts relied on the amplification of reference gene primers. Assay: immunoSEQ multiplex PCR; the TCRdb copy retains only in-frame clones and omits some. That table furnishes V, J and clone size, whereas the DNA furnished D and trimming. The table shows tens of thousands of clones, with around nine tenths occurring only once. V was pared by 2 bases and J by 5 bases, with 7 bases of the junction left unmatched. CDR3 length: 16 residues. Germline CDR1 is SGHAT and CDR2 is FQNNGV. The genes are TRBV11-2 and TRBJ2-7; 12 bases fit TRBD1. The sequence was collected from a woman older than 75 with active or convalescent COVID-19. Sequenced input: peripheral blood. The CDR3 protein is CASSLFGTGGLNEQYF. CDR3 coding DNA: TGTGCCAGCAGCTTATTTGGGACAGGGGGCTTGAACGAGCAGTACTTC.